These 17 T cell receptor beta chains came from one sample sequenced in a study of CD8+ T cells in alopecia areata. Following RNA extraction, reverse transcription yielded cDNA that acted as the sequencing template. The data were produced by immunoSEQ multiplex PCR, yet TCRdb's version contains in-frame clones alone and is incomplete. Altogether fewer than 350,000 clones are present, 58% being singletons, with the ten largest covering around 1.8%. Treatment denoted: oral pan-JAK inhibitor, 5-10 mg twice daily. Sequenced material: CD4+ T cells sorted from blood, taken at week 24, from a patient treated with tofacitinib. The receptors stem from a human donor with alopecia areata.

The chain carries TRBV30 and TRBJ1-5; D ambiguous. This CDR3 region has 14 residues. CDR1 and CDR2 (germline): GTSNPN, SVGIG (reference sequence). The ends were cut back, 0 bases at V and 1 base at J, with 7 bases in the middle. The CDR3 sequence is CAWSVGKSNQPQHF. CDR3 nucleotide sequence: TGTGCCTGGAGTGTAGGCAAAAGCAATCAGCCCCAGCATTTT.

J is TRBJ2-5 and V is TRBV5-6, with 8 bases aligning to TRBD1. V was pared by 0 bases and J by 4 bases, with 5 bases of the junction left unmatched. Germline CDR1 reads SGHDT; CDR2 reads YYEEEE. The CDR3 has 15 residues. The DNA of the CDR3 is TGTGCCAGCAGCTTGGTTCCAGGGGGCAGAGAGACCCAGTACTTC. Translating it yields CASSLVPGGRETQYF.

The genes are TRBV5-4 and TRBJ2-3; D is possibly TRBD2 (6 bases). The germline V gene encodes CDR1 SGHNT and CDR2 YYREEE (reference sequence). This CDR3 region has 17 residues. Trimming took off 1 base at V and 5 bases at J, with 20 bases between the two ends. The CDR3 region has the DNA TGTGCCAGCAGCTTGCCTCGACTAGGAGTAATTAAAGATACGCAGTATTTT. The encoded protein is CASSLPRLGVIKDTQYF.

This clone was detected a few times. This rearrangement joins TRBV4-3 to TRBJ1-6; no clear D gene. Per germline, CDR1 LGHNA and CDR2 YSLEER. This CDR3 is built from 15 residues. V lost 1 base and J 9 bases, leaving 13 bases between the germline ends. CDR3 DNA: TGCGCCAGCAGCCAAGGGGCAGTCGGAGGTTCACCCCTCCACTTT. The encoded protein is CASSQGAVGGSPLHF.

This clone was detected only once. The genes are TRBV6-5 and TRBJ1-3; D remains unclear. The germline CDR1 and CDR2 sequences are MNHEY and SVGAGI. Between the trimmed V and J ends, which lost 5 bases and 1 base, there was a span of 9 bases. The CDR3 is 14 residues long. The CDR3 is CASSIGLSGNTIYF. The DNA of the CDR3 is TGTGCCAGCAGTATCGGTCTTTCTGGAAACACCATATATTTT.

In its sample, this clone was seen once. V usage is TRBV6-1 and J usage is TRBJ1-5; unclear D gene. The length of the CDR3 is 13 residues. CDR1 MNHNS and CDR2 SASEGT come from the germline V gene. Trimming took off 4 bases at V and 4 bases at J, with 8 bases between the two ends. This CDR3 is CASSGGGNQPQHF. The DNA for the CDR3 is TGTGCCAGCAGTGGTGGTGGGAATCAGCCCCAGCATTTT.

This chain connects TRBV30 to TRBJ2-7; D may match TRBD1 or TRBD2 (5 bases each). The ends were cut back, 0 bases at V and 9 bases at J, with 12 bases in the middle. Looked up from germline, CDR1 is GTSNPN and CDR2 is SVGIG (reference sequence). The CDR3 is 12 residues long. For the CDR3, the DNA is TGTGCCTGGAGTGTTGCAGGGCGGGTGCAGTACTTC. It specifies CAWSVAGRVQYF.

The V call is TRBV7-2, the J call TRBJ2-3; D is tentatively TRBD1 or TRBD2 (5 bases each). The CDR3 consists of 15 residues. The V end lost 5 bases, the J end lost 5 bases, and 17 bases lay between the germline ends. From germline, CDR1 is SGHTA and CDR2 FQGNSA. CDR3 loop: CASSHRDQIRDTQYF. DNA for the CDR3: TGTGCCAGCAGCCACCGGGACCAAATACGAGATACGCAGTATTTT.

The chain has TRBV30 and TRBJ2-6; D unclear. Between the trimmed V and J ends, which lost 4 bases and 0 bases, there was a span of 7 bases. Germline CDR1 reads GTSNPN; CDR2 reads SVGIG (reference sequence). The length of the CDR3 is 14 residues. CDR3 sequence reads: CAWTWFSGANVLTF. The DNA of the CDR3 is TGTGCCTGGACTTGGTTCTCTGGGGCCAACGTCCTGACTTTC.

The chain links TRBV5-1 to TRBJ2-5; perhaps TRBD1 as D (5 bases). The V and J ends lost 4 bases and 5 bases respectively, with 21 bases between them. The germline CDR1 and CDR2 sequences are SGHRS and YFSETQ. This CDR3 region has 16 residues. CDR3 coding DNA: TGCGCCAGCAGCGCGACGAACAGGCTCCCTGGGGAGACCCAGTACTTC. Translated: CASSATNRLPGETQYF. The full variable domain, rest sourced from reference TRBV5-1 and TRBJ2-5, is KAGVTQTPRYLIKTRGQQVTLSCSPISGHRSVSWYQQTPGQGLQFLFEYFSETQRNKGNFPGRFSGRQFSNSRSEMNVSTLELGDSALYLCASSATNRLPGETQYFGPGTRLLVL.

The gene calls are TRBV30 and TRBJ1-1, with a possible D match to TRBD1 (5 bases). Germline CDR1 is GTSNPN and CDR2 is SVGIG (reference sequence). This CDR3 spans 12 amino acids. The V end was cut by 8 bases, the J end by 3 bases, with 13 bases between. The CDR3 nucleotides are TGTGCCGGGACGAAAGGGGACACTGAAGCTTTCTTT. Translating gives CAGTKGDTEAFF.

The chain joins TRBV4-1 to TRBJ2-7, with D uncertain. Trimming cost V 1 base and J 2 bases, with 6 bases left between them. CDR1 and CDR2 from the germline V gene are MGHRA and YSYEKL. This CDR3 comprises 13 residues. The CDR3 loop reads CASSQAGTYEQYF. CDR3 nucleotides: TGCGCCAGCAGCCAAGCCGGAACCTACGAGCAGTACTTC.

Only one count was recorded for this clone. The chain is built from TRBV18 and TRBJ1-5; D perhaps matches TRBD1 (5 bases). The germline V and J ends were trimmed by 2 bases and 1 base, with 12 bases remaining between them. Germline loops: CDR1 KGHSH, CDR2 LQKENI. The CDR3 runs 16 residues. Here the CDR3 DNA reads TGTGCCAGCTCACCAACGGGACCGATGAGCAATCAGCCCCAGCATTTT. Translated, it gives CASSPTGPMSNQPQHF.

This chain connects TRBV5-6 to TRBJ2-4; D unclear. The CDR3 is 13 amino acids. The V end was cut by 2 bases, the J end by 6 bases, with 9 bases between. Germline assignment: CDR1 SGHDT and CDR2 YYEEEE. The CDR3 protein is CASSLRRRNIQYF. CDR3 DNA: TGTGCCAGCAGCTTAAGACGGAGAAACATTCAGTACTTC. Drawing the rest from reference TRBV5-6 and TRBJ2-4, the complete variable domain is DAGVTQSPTHLIKTRGQQVTLRCSPKSGHDTVSWYQQALGQGPQFIFQYYEEEERQRGNFPDRFSGHQFPNYSSELNVNALLLGDSALYLCASSLRRRNIQYFGAGTRLSVL.

Only one count was recorded for this clone. The J gene is TRBJ2-7, the V gene TRBV29-1, with D tentatively TRBD2 (6 bases). The CDR3 length is 15 residues. Trimming pared 6 bases from V and 4 bases from J, leaving 22 bases between. Germline CDR1 is SQVTM and CDR2 is ANQGSEA. The CDR3 nucleotides are TGCAGCGTGGTGATAGGAGGGCGGCCCCCTTACGAGCAGTACTTC. This sequence encodes CSVVIGGRPPYEQYF.

This clone was seen a few times. The V gene is TRBV6-5, the J gene TRBJ1-2, with a tentative D call TRBD1 (5 bases). Germline lookup yields CDR1 MNHEY and CDR2 SVGAGI. Deletions cut 6 bases from V and 2 bases from J, with 13 bases between. The CDR3 has 14 residues. The CDR3 region is CASSRGVGNYGYTF. DNA of the CDR3: TGTGCCAGCAGCCGGGGGGTCGGGAACTATGGCTACACCTTC.

This chain joins TRBV19 and TRBJ2-1; the D gene is possibly TRBD2 (6 bases). Germline CDR1 and CDR2: LNHDA and SQIVND (reference sequence). The germline V and J ends were trimmed by 0 bases and 7 bases, with 16 bases remaining between them. The CDR3 extends over 16 amino acids. This CDR3 reads CASSIDLGGGANEQFF. CDR3 nucleotides: TGTGCCAGTAGTATAGATCTGGGTGGAGGGGCTAATGAGCAGTTCTTC. The full variable domain, completed using reference TRBV19 and TRBJ2-1, is DGGITQSPKYLFRKEGQNVTLSCEQNLNHDAMYWYRQDPGQGLRLIYYSQIVNDFQKGDIAEGYSVSREKKESFPLTVTSAQKNPTAFYLCASSIDLGGGANEQFFGPGTRLTVL.